Ten or more counts support the clone carrying this T cell receptor beta chain. As yet, its antigen is unknown. TCRdb reanalysed the RACE reads using MiXCR and keeps one entry per CDR3 protein. The data contain around 330,000 distinct CDR3 sequences, around 5.5% of them singletons. This CDR3 has 13 residues. V was pared by 1 base and J by 4 bases, with 7 bases between. Germline loops: CDR1 SGHDN, CDR2 FVKESK. The data belong to a study of human T cells and chemical hapten exposure. In the study overall: Yields of TCR per sample differed, chiefly owing to small differences in pooled library volume.

The time point: pre-sensitization, week 0. Treatment noted: therapeutic diphenylcyclopropenone sensitization with weekly scalp DPC. Whole-study results and caveats: PT1 expanded TCR numbers rose with patch test score. Those TCRs sitting above 1 in 1000 frequency stayed the same with DPC sensitization.

This receptor was taken from a woman aged 18-29 years with alopecia areata. Some clones in this sample may be carry-over from other donors' samples. This rearrangement joins TRBV14 to TRBJ1-2; D unresolved. Source: whole blood, taken in connection with sensitization to the hapten diphenylcyclopropenone (DPC). The CDR3 sequence: CASSQGGIYGYTF. CDR3 in DNA: TGTGCCAGCAGCCAAGGTGGAATCTATGGCTACACCTTC.